This T cell receptor beta chain was found in a study of metastatic and nonmetastatic thyroid tumors. Across the study: Across blood and tumor or nodule tissue, repertoires from malignant and benign thyroid patients were compared with one another.

In its sample, this clone was seen many times. The antigen is not known. Study-level findings and limits: Within blood and tumor, benign nodules reportedly had significantly lower TCR beta diversity than malignant thyroid tumors did.

All patients reached thyroid surgery having received no treatment beforehand. The CDR3 length is 16 residues. With 0 bases removed from V and 5 bases from J, the gap between germline ends came to 16 bases. Germline CDR1 is GTSNPN and CDR2 is SVGIG (reference sequence). Original processing methods: A classifier for distant metastasis in papillary thyroid cancer was constructed using CDR3 differences observed across clinicopathological groups. TCRdb re-processed the PCR reads through MiXCR. These V and J calls rely on TCRdb rather than the paper's analysis. The sample yields roughly 30,000 clones, over 15% seen once.

Sequenced material: blood. The TCR originated in a female donor with papillary thyroid cancer or a benign thyroid nodule (not recorded which). Some clones in this sample may be carry-over from other donors' samples. V usage is TRBV30 and J usage is TRBJ2-2; the D gene is possibly TRBD1 (6 bases). The CDR3 sequence is CAWSVIDRLGTGELFF. The CDR3 nucleotides read TGTGCCTGGAGTGTCATTGACAGGCTTGGGACCGGGGAGCTGTTTTTT.